Below are 15 T cell receptor beta chains sequenced from a single sample in a study of cytomegalovirus exposure and HLA in healthy donors. PCR involved 60 Vbeta and 13 Jbeta primers. TCRdb's copy holds only in-frame clones and misses some; the assay was immunoSEQ multiplex PCR. The table has about 130,000 clones, approximately 78% seen once. Material: PBMCs. The receptors were sampled from a woman aged 45-65 years in good health and CMV-seropositive.

The chain employs TRBV5-4 and TRBJ1-1, with D unclear. Germline-derived CDR1 and CDR2 are SGHNT and YYREEE (reference sequence). This CDR3 is built from 17 residues. Trimming took 1 base from V and 2 from J, leaving 18 bases between them. The CDR3 nucleotides read TGTGCCAGCAGCTTGATATATGGAGGATCCCCAAACACTGAAGCTTTCTTT. Protein product: CASSLIYGGSPNTEAFF.

This clone was seen once. The CDR3 spells CASSRYRDSNQPQHF. The CDR3 DNA reads as TGCGCCAGCAGCCGTTACAGGGATAGCAATCAGCCCCAGCATTTT. This chain connects TRBV4-1 to TRBJ1-5; D perhaps matches TRBD1 (6 bases). Trimming took off 4 bases at V and 0 bases at J, with 10 bases between the two ends. The CDR3 is made up of 15 amino acids. CDR1 is MGHRA and CDR2 is YSYEKL in the germline V gene.

The chain recombines TRBV5-4 with TRBJ2-3; possible D gene TRBD2, 7 bases. Trimming took off 3 bases at V and 8 bases at J, with 19 bases between the two ends. Germline CDR1 and CDR2: SGHNT and YYREEE (reference sequence). CDR3 length equals 15 residues. CDR3 region: CASSWWGGDTGTQYF. CDR3 coding DNA: TGTGCCAGCAGCTGGTGGGGGGGCGATACGGGTACGCAGTATTTT. Supplemented by reference TRBV5-4 and TRBJ2-3, the full variable domain reads ETGVTQSPTHLIKTRGQQVTLRCSSQSGHNTVSWYQQALGQGPQFIFQYYREEENGRGNFPPRFSGLQFPNYSSELNVNALELDDSALYLCASSWWGGDTGTQYFGPGTRLTVL.

The chain is built from TRBV16 and TRBJ1-1, with 8 bases lining up with TRBD1. Germline lookup yields CDR1 KGHSY and CDR2 FQNENV. This CDR3 has 15 amino acids. With V trimmed by 4 bases and J by 10 bases, 14 bases remained unmatched. CDR3 in DNA: TGTGCCAGCAGCCTGCAACCGGGACAGGTATTAGGAGCTTTCTTT. Its protein is CASSLQPGQVLGAFF.

The chain uses TRBV7-2 and TRBJ1-1, with TRBD1 as a possible D gene (5 bases). The CDR3 loop spans 12 amino acids. Trimming removed 5 bases at V and 10 bases at J, with 14 bases between. Per germline, CDR1 SGHTA and CDR2 FQGNSA. CDR3 in DNA: TGTGCCAGCAGCCCCGGGGGGTACACAGCTTTCTTT. Translated, it gives CASSPGGYTAFF.

CDR3 region: CASSLALREGKLFF. CDR3 in DNA: TGTGCCAGCAGCTTAGCGTTGAGGGAGGGAAAACTGTTTTTT. J is TRBJ1-4 and V is TRBV7-8; unclear D gene. Per germline, CDR1 SGHVS and CDR2 FQNEAQ. Trimming took 0 bases from V and 10 from J, leaving 12 bases between them. The CDR3 extends over 14 amino acids.

This clone turned up a few times. In nucleotides, the CDR3 is TGTGCCAGCAGCCGGACCCCTAGCGGGGGCTCCACCGGGGAGCTGTTTTTT. Its translation is CASSRTPSGGSTGELFF. The chain carries TRBV11-2 and TRBJ2-2; 10 bases fit TRBD2. The CDR3 runs 17 residues. Per germline, CDR1 SGHAT and CDR2 FQNNGV. With V trimmed by 5 bases and J by 4 bases, 10 bases remained unmatched. Filled out from reference TRBV11-2 and TRBJ2-2, the complete variable domain reads EAGVAQSPRYKIIEKRQSVAFWCNPISGHATLYWYQQILGQGPKLLIQFQNNGVVDDSQLPKDRFSAERLKGVDSTLKIQPAKLEDSAVYLCASSRTPSGGSTGELFFGEGSRLTVL.

CDR3 coding DNA: TGCGCCAGCAGCCTGGTGGGGGACACAAGCTACAATGAGCAGTTCTTC. This encodes CASSLVGDTSYNEQFF. The V call is TRBV5-1, the J call TRBJ2-1; the D gene is possibly TRBD1 (6 bases). Germline V gene sequence: CDR1 SGHRS, CDR2 YFSETQ. The CDR3 has 16 amino acids. Trimming stripped 4 bases from V and 3 bases from J, with 17 bases between.

This chain connects TRBV20-1 to TRBJ2-4; TRBD1 is a possible D gene (6 bases). The length of the CDR3 is 11 residues. Trimming left V 7 bases short and J 9 bases short, with 13 bases between. Germline lookup yields CDR1 DFQATT and CDR2 SNEGSKA (reference sequence). The CDR3 spells CSVNRVSIQYF. The CDR3, as DNA: TGCAGTGTGAACAGGGTTAGCATTCAGTACTTC.

The DNA of the CDR3 is TGTGCCAGCAGTCCCTCCAATTCGGGAAATGAGCAGTTCTTC. Its protein is CASSPSNSGNEQFF. The chain recombines TRBV6-5 with TRBJ2-1; tentative D call: TRBD2 (5 bases). There are 14 residues in the CDR3. The V gene's germline CDR1 is MNHEY and CDR2 SVGAGI. The germline V and J ends were trimmed by 5 bases and 7 bases, with 15 bases remaining between them.

Note on this clone: At one boundary the junction diverges from the germline segment, which might be a read error. CDR3 sequence: CASSQALTGIYNEQFF. The DNA of the CDR3 is TGTGCCAGCAGTCAAGCATTGACAGGAATCTACAATGAGCAGTTCTTC. This chain joins TRBV6-1 and TRBJ2-1; perhaps TRBD1 as D (6 bases). This CDR3 spans 16 amino acids. Germline CDR1 is MNHNS and CDR2 is SASEGT.

The V and J genes are TRBV7-9 and TRBJ1-2, with 12 bases matching TRBD1. J lost 0 bases, V lost 4 bases, and 6 bases had no gene match. This CDR3 has 17 amino acids. CDR1 is SEHNR and CDR2 is FQNEAQ in the germline V gene (reference sequence). CDR3 bases: TGTGCCAGCAGCTCCGGGACAGGGGGCCTGGCTAACTATGGCTACACCTTC. Translating gives CASSSGTGGLANYGYTF.

The gene calls are TRBV27 and TRBJ2-5; D unresolved. TRBJ2-7 matches the DNA end more closely, so the J call is doubtful. CDR3 length equals 13 residues. Germline CDR1 and CDR2: MNHEY and SMNVEV (reference sequence). CDR3: CASSLTQTYEQYF. The CDR3 DNA sequence: TGTGCCAGCAGTTTAACACAGACCTACGAGCAGTACTTC.

The chain combines TRBV2 with TRBJ2-5, with D unclear. Germline CDR1 reads SNHLY; CDR2 reads FYNNEI. V was cut by 4 bases and J by 7 bases, with 10 bases left in between. CDR3 length: 12 residues. The DNA for the CDR3 is TGTGCCAGCAGTGTTGAGTCGGGGACCCAGTACTTC. Translating it yields CASSVESGTQYF.

The chain links TRBV5-1 to TRBJ2-3, with 10 nucleotides matching TRBD2. Germline values: CDR1 SGHRS, CDR2 YFSETQ. V lost 1 base and J lost 5; bases outside the gene matches: 7. This CDR3 comprises 16 residues. The CDR3 nucleotides are TGCGCCAGCAGCTTGAACAGCGGGAGGGCCGGAGATACGCAGTATTTT. Translated, it gives CASSLNSGRAGDTQYF. The full variable domain, rest sourced from reference TRBV5-1 and TRBJ2-3, is KAGVTQTPRYLIKTRGQQVTLSCSPISGHRSVSWYQQTPGQGLQFLFEYFSETQRNKGNFPGRFSGRQFSNSRSEMNVSTLELGDSALYLCASSLNSGRAGDTQYFGPGTRLTVL.